This T cell receptor beta chain stems from a study of blood T cell repertoires in COVID-19. Using immunoSEQ multiplex PCR, the repertoire was profiled, and TCRdb retains in-frame clones only, with some absent. This sample has some 240,000 clones, with about 85% found just once. Trimming removed 2 bases at V and 3 bases at J, with 11 bases between. Germline V gives CDR1 LNHDA, CDR2 SQIVND (reference sequence). CDR3 length: 15 residues. Each participant's cohort was designated according to participant-reported clinical history. The V and J genes are TRBV19 and TRBJ2-1; a weak D match, TRBD2 (6 bases). Sequenced input: PBMCs or T cells enriched from blood (not recorded which). The receptor's source is a woman aged 45-65 years who had been exposed to COVID-19. The CDR3 here is CASSITRDLYNEQFF. Written as DNA, the CDR3 is TGTGCCAGTAGTATAACGCGGGACCTCTACAATGAGCAGTTCTTC.